A single T cell receptor (beta chain) is shown here with its context. These data come from a study of human T cells and chemical hapten exposure. Time point: healthy volunteer bleed at 2 weeks. Total RNA was isolated from unfractionated whole blood. MiXCR, applied by TCRdb to the RACE reads, yields one record per CDR3 protein. This repertoire shows tens of thousands of distinct CDR3 sequences, roughly 4.2% found once; its top ten account for about 5.8%. The CDR3 contains 14 residues. The J segment lost 1 base and the V segment lost 2 bases, leaving 4 bases of the junction unmatched. Germline CDR1 and CDR2: GTSNPN and SVGIG (reference sequence).

This TCR was recovered from a human donor in good health. Some clones in this sample may be carry-over from other donors' samples. The specimen sequenced was whole blood. J is TRBJ1-2 and V is TRBV30; 7 bases map to TRBD1. The CDR3 DNA sequence: TGTGCCTGGAGTCATACAGGGGTTAACTATGGCTACACCTTC. Residues: CAWSHTGVNYGYTF.